The clone carrying this TCR beta chain was observed many times. This CDR3 comprises 12 residues. With 3 bases removed from V and 13 bases from J, the gap between germline ends came to 15 bases. CDR1 is GTSNPN and CDR2 is SVGIG in the germline V gene (reference sequence). The source of the sample is a study of T cells in Graves' hyperthyroidism and ophthalmopathy. Study context: At initial diagnosis, before any treatment had begun, peripheral blood was obtained.

RNA transcripts yielded amplified TCR beta CDR3 regions. TCR CDR3 regions were first amplified by RT-PCR with HTBI primers. TCRdb redid the calling of the multiplex PCR reads with MiXCR, one entry per CDR3 protein. The sample lists about 600,000 distinct CDR3 sequences, approximately 15% occurring once. Ophthalmopathy cases scored 3 or more on the Clinical Activity Score and 4 or more on NOSPECS grade, with duration below 3 months. Not enrolled were patients with uncontrolled infection, other autoimmune disease, pregnancy or lactation. The sequencing sample was made of blood. The sequence derives from a woman younger than 30 with Graves' ophthalmopathy. The chain links TRBV30 to TRBJ2-2; possibly TRBD1 for D (6 bases). CDR3 sequence: CAWRGADGGLFF. The CDR3 nucleotides are TGTGCCTGGAGGGGGGCCGACGGAGGGCTGTTTTTT.